This T cell receptor (beta chain) derives from a study of regulatory T cells in long-lasting Graves disease (dated by TCRdb to about 2021). In the study overall: Patients with newly diagnosed Graves' disease had been on antithyroid drugs for under 3 months. The study was conducted in China and was registered as a clinical trial. Patients with persistent Graves' disease were compared with patients with newly diagnosed Graves' disease using TCR sequencing and RNA sequencing of peripheral blood. A total of 35 or so samples were covered by TCR sequencing, comprising some 13 persistent and roughly 20 newly diagnosed Graves' disease patients. The research as a whole found: Persistent disease showed preferential use of TRBV28, TRBJ1-2 and TRBJ2-5, whereas newly diagnosed disease favored TRBV20-1 and TRBJ2-1. More public clonotypes were shared among persistent patients (under 3,000) than among newly diagnosed patients (approximately 1,000). Peripheral blood alone was examined, since thyroid tissue, which constituted the primary lesion, could not be accessed. The small sample size was acknowledged by the authors as a limitation that may reduce accuracy. Compared with newly diagnosed patients, persistent Graves' disease patients had lower TCR Shannon entropy and fewer highly expanded clones, which suggests clonal expansion. Only the TCR beta chain was sequenced and analyzed.

Clipping removes 6 bases from V and 10 bases from J, with 9 as the unmatched junction base count. As encoded in the germline V gene (reference sequence), CDR1 is DFQATT while CDR2 is SNEGSKA. The CDR3, cysteine through phenylalanine, is 13 amino acids long. Only the CDR3 portion is preserved as DNA: 39 bases, with reading frame beginning at the first base. Comment on this clonotype: Its antigen remains undetermined. Nothing much larger sits one base from this clone, and base qualities are not available.

The method was multiplex PCR. The sequencing machine was an Illumina HiSeq 4000. To build TCR beta libraries, CDR3 regions were amplified by Arm-PCR using iRepertoire HTBI primers. Before sequencing, the PCR products went through gel purification. The original pipeline was this. Gene usage analysis of CDR3 amino acid clonotypes used the roughly 60 TRBV and approximately 13 TRBJ segments found across samples. COPE and FqMerger were used to merge filtered high-quality paired reads into contigs. Contigs were aligned with BLAST to IMGT TRBV, TRBD and TRBJ reference genes, and CDR3 was defined per IMGT. Clonotypes above 0.1% frequency were classified as highly expanded clones. Repertoire diversity was measured by Shannon entropy, and V-J evenness by the Gini coefficient. Public clonotypes were defined as clonotypes shared by more than one individual. TCRdb took the public reads, trimmed them with fastp at Q25, ran MiXCR for clone calling and kept in-frame beta chains. Under each unique CDR3 protein, matching rows form one entry showing the most common genes and DNA. The V and J calls follow TCRdb's processing rather than the paper's. The sample table contains 420,000 or so distinct CDR3 sequences; only one count was recorded for about 15% of them. Of the sample, approximately 22% is held by the ten largest clones.

The time point label of this sample denotes: newly diagnosed GD, antithyroid drugs for less than 3 months. For both TCR sequencing and RNA sequencing, RNA was extracted from PBMCs in TRIzol. The diagnosis of Graves' disease followed American Thyroid Association guidelines. Patients for the study were recruited at an endocrinology department in Xi'an, China. Each patient gave approximately 10 milliliters of peripheral blood, collected in an EDTA anticoagulant tube. PBMCs were isolated by Ficoll Paque Plus density gradient separation without further T cell sorting. RNA quality was checked with an Agilent 2100 Bioanalyzer and agarose gel, and concentration with a NanoDrop 2000. In addition, the sample was reused for a study of T cells in Graves' hyperthyroidism and ophthalmopathy. The second paper states: A patient counted as having stable Graves' hyperthyroidism if no progression to ophthalmopathy occurred over 18 months of follow-up. The hyperthyroidism patients were between 18 and 65 years old and newly diagnosed, with a disease duration of less than 2 months. Patients with uncontrolled infections, other autoimmune diseases, pregnancy or lactation were excluded. Diagnoses were based on clinical symptoms, serum thyroxine and TRAb, thyroid ultrasound and orbital computed tomography. The TCR CDR3 was subjected to a first round of RT-PCR using the HTBI primer set and the Qiagen OneStep RT-PCR kit. Most expanded thyroid clonotypes (frequency above 0.001) were also detected in blood, suggesting blood repertoires may reflect thyroid immune responses. A model built on a 13 V-J signature distinguished ophthalmopathy from stable hyperthyroidism, reaching over 85% sensitivity and under 84% specificity in cross-validation and 80%/75% in testing. During validation, the model predicted progression to ophthalmopathy a median of about 6.3 months ahead of onset, with more than 60% sensitivity and 72.22% specificity. TCR V-J signatures able to tell the groups apart were searched for in a discovery cohort of about a hundred patients, of whom roughly 42 had Graves' ophthalmopathy and roughly 57 had stable Graves' hyperthyroidism. An independent validation cohort of about 19 hyperthyroidism patients and about 15 patients who later progressed to ophthalmopathy tested prospective prediction of ophthalmopathy. The 100 discovery patients were randomly split 7:3 into training and test sets. Thyroid tissue and blood T-cell repertoires from six or seven Graves' hyperthyroidism patients were also compared in the study. After blood sampling, hyperthyroidism patients were treated with methimazole at a starting dose of 30 mg daily, and ophthalmopathy patients were treated with high-dose intravenous methylprednisolone. A second multiplex PCR round built the libraries, followed by size selection and purification. Paired-end sequencing of the libraries was performed with 100 bp reads on an Illumina HiSeq2000. Raw data were processed with SOAPnuke, discarding reads with adapters, uncalled bases, mean Phred below 15, or no exact constant-primer or identifier match. High-quality paired reads were merged with COPE v1.2.5, and unique nucleotide sequences were defined as clonotypes. MiTCR v1.1 was used to align clonotypes to the IMGT TRBV, TRBD and TRBJ reference segments. Only V-J combinations with frequency above 0.0001, covering 99% to 99.2% of repertoires, were analysed. A TCS score was defined as the ratio between F50 (clonal expansion) and ExV (chaos), using BLOSUM62-based TCRdist between CDR3 peptides within each V-J. Welch's t-statistics and random forest reduced fewer than 550 V-J features to roughly 13, which were used in a naive Bayes classifier (R e1071). Sample size was not statistically predetermined, and investigators were not blinded to group allocation. The paper reports TCR Vbeta CDR3 sequencing of 135 peripheral blood samples: over 40 ophthalmopathy, 70 to 85 hyperthyroidism and approximately 17 progressor patients.

The clonotype originates from a woman aged 18-30 years with Graves disease. Donor details come from another sample of the same person, matched by shared clones. Sequenced here: peripheral blood mononuclear cells (PBMCs), sampled at new diagnosis, from a patient treated with antithyroid drugs. The chain was built from TRBV20-1 and TRBJ1-6, and TRBD1 matches 7 of the central bases. The sequenced DNA is TGCAGTGCCAAAACAGGGGTGGGCTCACCCCTCCACTTT. The encoded protein is CSAKTGVGSPLHF.